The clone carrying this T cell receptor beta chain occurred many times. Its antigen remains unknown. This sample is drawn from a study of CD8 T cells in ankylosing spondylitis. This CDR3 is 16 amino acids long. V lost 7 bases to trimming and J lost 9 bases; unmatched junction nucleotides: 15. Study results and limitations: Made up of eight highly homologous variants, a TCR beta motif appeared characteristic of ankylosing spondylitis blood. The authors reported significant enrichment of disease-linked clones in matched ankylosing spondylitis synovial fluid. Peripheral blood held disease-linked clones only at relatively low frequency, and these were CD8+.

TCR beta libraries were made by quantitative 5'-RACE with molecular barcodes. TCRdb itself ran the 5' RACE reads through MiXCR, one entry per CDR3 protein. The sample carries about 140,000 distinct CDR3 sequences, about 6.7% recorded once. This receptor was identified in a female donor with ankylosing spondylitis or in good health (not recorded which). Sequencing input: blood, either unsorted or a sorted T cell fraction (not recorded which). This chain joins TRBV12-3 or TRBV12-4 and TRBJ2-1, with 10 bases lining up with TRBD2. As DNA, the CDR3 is TGTGCCAGCACCCTCATAGCGGGGGGCTCCAGTTTTGAGCAGTTCTTC. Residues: CASTLIAGGSSFEQFF.